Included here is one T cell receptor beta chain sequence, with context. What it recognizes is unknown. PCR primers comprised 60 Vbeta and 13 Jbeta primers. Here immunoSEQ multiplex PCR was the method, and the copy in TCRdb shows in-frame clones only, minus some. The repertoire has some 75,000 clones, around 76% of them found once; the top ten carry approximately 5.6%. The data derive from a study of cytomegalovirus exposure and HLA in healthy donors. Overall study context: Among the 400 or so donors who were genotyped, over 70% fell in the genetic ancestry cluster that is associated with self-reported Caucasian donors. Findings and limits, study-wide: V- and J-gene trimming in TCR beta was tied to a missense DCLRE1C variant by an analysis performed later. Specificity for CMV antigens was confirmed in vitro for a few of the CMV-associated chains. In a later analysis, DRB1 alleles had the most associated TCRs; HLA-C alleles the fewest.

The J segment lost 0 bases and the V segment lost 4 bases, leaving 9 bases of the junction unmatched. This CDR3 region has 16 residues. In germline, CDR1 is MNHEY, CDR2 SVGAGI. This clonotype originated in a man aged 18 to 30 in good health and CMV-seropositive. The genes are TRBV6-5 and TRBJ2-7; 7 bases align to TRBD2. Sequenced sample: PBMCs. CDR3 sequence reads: CASSLSGGSISYEQYF. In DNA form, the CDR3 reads TGTGCCAGCAGTTTGTCCGGCGGGAGTATCTCCTACGAGCAGTACTTC.